Reported below is one T cell receptor beta chain. Antigen: not known. Germline lookup yields CDR1 MGHDK and CDR2 SYGVNS. CDR3 length: 11 amino acids. V gave up 6 bases and J gave up 11 bases; unmatched junction bases: 5. Sequenced by immunoSEQ multiplex PCR; TCRdb stores in-frame clones only, minus some. The sample includes fewer than 30,000 clones, around 88% of them seen just once. This entry belongs to a study of T cells after posttransplantation cyclophosphamide. Study results and limitations: After PTCy, TRB diversity resembled that of CNI/methotrexate controls. Donor CD8+ memory clones often dominated recipient blood repertoires at later times. Blood and skin or GI T cell repertoires showed limited TRB overlap.

What was sequenced was PBMCs. The chain combines TRBV25-1 with TRBJ1-1; TRBD1 matches 8 bases. This receptor was obtained from a woman aged 55-70 years with a blood cancer, CMV-positive, and with a related stem cell donor. This chain's CDR3 is CASRGQGRAFF. Here the CDR3 DNA reads TGTGCCAGCAGAGGACAGGGTCGGGCTTTCTTT.